Given below is one T cell receptor beta chain in context. The source of the sample is a study of shared clonotypes between healthy human individuals. Using immunoSEQ multiplex PCR, the repertoire was profiled, and TCRdb retains in-frame clones only, with some absent. Of about 92,000 clones in the sample, over 40% were seen once. Losses at the gene ends were 7 bases for V and 1 base for J; bases not matched to a gene: 7. Looked up from germline, CDR1 is SGHRS and CDR2 is YFSETQ. The CDR3 is 15 residues long. The rearrangement uses TRBV5-1 and TRBJ2-3, with 9 bases that match TRBD1. The material sequenced was PBMCs. The source is a woman between 40 and 50 years old in good health. Some clones in this sample may be carry-over from other donors' samples. In DNA, the CDR3 is TGCGCCAGCGCTGTGGGACAGGGACGCACAGATACGCAGTATTTT. Translation gives CASAVGQGRTDTQYF.